The TCR beta chain described here comes from a study of T-cell reconstitution after alpha-beta-depleted transplantation in children. This clonotype was observed a handful of times. CDR3 length equals 14 residues. Germline CDR1 reads LNHNV; CDR2 reads YYDKDF (reference sequence). V was cut by 7 bases and J by 1 base, with 13 bases left in between. A library of TCRbeta sequences, prepared with unique molecular identifiers, was generated. TCRdb re-called the PCR reads through MiXCR, storing one row per CDR3 protein. The sample yields about 350,000 distinct CDR3 sequences, roughly 13% seen once. The receptor was derived from a human donor who donated a stem cell graft to a child with Fanconi anemia. Sequenced material: PBMCs, taken from the stem cell graft. The chain recombines TRBV15 with TRBJ2-5, with D perhaps matching TRBD1 (5 bases). CDR3 in amino acids: CATNQGRLQETQYF. Here the CDR3 DNA reads TGTGCCACCAACCAGGGCAGACTCCAAGAGACCCAGTACTTC.